This T cell receptor (beta chain) was sequenced during a study of molecular identifiers for immune sequencing clone quantification. Overall study context: In replicates, RNA from roughly 21,000 or 96,000 naive CD8 cells was divided five ways and four parts were sequenced.

Broader study findings: Roughly 940,000 naive cells reportedly did not prevent detection of spiked Jurkat TCR RNA from one cell. More than 97% of effector molecules, versus under 1% of naive-cell molecules, belonged to clones above 20 RNA copies. Sharing of a barcode by identical TCR molecules could cause highly expanded clone sizes to be underestimated.

This clonotype has ten or more counts. The antigen is undetermined. Trimming cost V 2 bases and J 4 bases, with 21 bases left between them. The CDR3 covers 17 residues. Germline CDR1 KGHSH, CDR2 LQKENI. TCRdb used MiXCR to reprocess the PCR reads, holding one entry per CDR3 protein. Here the sample spans 60,000 to 75,000 distinct CDR3 sequences, approximately 18% being singletons. The TCR sequence derives from a human donor in good health. Some libraries in this study had Jurkat cell RNA spiked in. The sequenced sample consisted of naive CD8+ T cells from blood, with Jurkat cell RNA spiked in. Stated subset: FACS-sorted CD8+CD4-CCR7+CD45RA+ naive T cells. The V and J genes are TRBV18 and TRBJ2-7, with TRBD1 as a possible D gene (6 bases). This CDR3 reads CASSPEDSEGFRYEQYF. In DNA form, the CDR3 reads TGTGCCAGCTCACCAGAGGACAGCGAGGGCTTTCGGTACGAGCAGTACTTC.